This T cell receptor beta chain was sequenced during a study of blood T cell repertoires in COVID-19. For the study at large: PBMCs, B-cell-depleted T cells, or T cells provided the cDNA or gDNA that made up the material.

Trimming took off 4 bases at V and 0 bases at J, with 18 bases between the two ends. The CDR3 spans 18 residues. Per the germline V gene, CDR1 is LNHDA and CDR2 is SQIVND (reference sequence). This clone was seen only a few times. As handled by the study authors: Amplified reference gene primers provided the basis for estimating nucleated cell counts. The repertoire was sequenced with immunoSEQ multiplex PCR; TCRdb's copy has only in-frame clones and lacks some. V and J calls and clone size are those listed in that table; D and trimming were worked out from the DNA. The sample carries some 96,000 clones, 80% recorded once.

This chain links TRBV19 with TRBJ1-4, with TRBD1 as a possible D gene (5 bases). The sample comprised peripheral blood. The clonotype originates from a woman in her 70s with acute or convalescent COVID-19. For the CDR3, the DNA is TGTGCCAGTAGTACAGGGCTCCCGCCCCCTGCAACTAATGAAAAACTGTTTTTT. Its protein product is CASSTGLPPPATNEKLFF.